What follows are 22 T cell receptor beta chains derived from one specimen sequenced in a study of regulatory T cells in long-lasting Graves disease. Combining iRepertoire HTBI primers with Arm-PCR of CDR3 regions, the authors built TCR beta libraries. TCRdb analysed the multiplex PCR reads with MiXCR anew, one entry per CDR3 protein. The table records 350,000 to 400,000 distinct CDR3 sequences, about a sixth of them present only once. Time point given: newly diagnosed GD, antithyroid drugs for less than 3 months. With RNA extracted from PBMCs as input, the TCR library was made. This specimen consisted of peripheral blood mononuclear cells (PBMCs), obtained at new diagnosis, from a patient treated with antithyroid drugs. These receptors all come from a female donor with Graves disease.

V usage is TRBV10-3 and J usage is TRBJ1-2; D call uncertain. The CDR3 spans 16 residues. Trimming left V 2 bases short and J 2 bases short, with 15 bases between. Germline lookup yields CDR1 ENHRY and CDR2 SYGVKD. In nucleotides, the CDR3 is TGTGCCATCAGTGAGGCCCGGGTCCTACGAAACTATGGCTACACCTTC. Amino acid sequence: CAISEARVLRNYGYTF.

This clonotype showed up many times. The rearrangement links TRBV27 to TRBJ1-1; D is unresolved. The CDR3 runs 15 residues. Trimming shortened V by 1 base and J by 1 base, and 10 bases separated the two germline ends. Germline V gives CDR1 MNHEY, CDR2 SMNVEV (reference sequence). The CDR3 DNA is TGTGCCAGCAGTTTATTTGGACCTAAGAACACTGAAGCTTTCTTT. Translation: CASSLFGPKNTEAFF.

This clonotype was counted ten times or more. The V call is TRBV12-3 or TRBV12-4, the J call TRBJ2-2; 8 nucleotides match TRBD1. With V trimmed by 6 bases and J by 3 bases, 6 bases remained unmatched. The CDR3 has 15 amino acids. CDR3 sequence reads: CASRTDRVYTGELFF. The CDR3 DNA sequence: TGTGCCAGCAGGACGGACAGGGTGTACACCGGGGAGCTGTTTTTT.

This clonotype was detected many times. This chain connects TRBV18 to TRBJ2-7, with unresolved D. Trimming took off 2 bases at V and 3 bases at J, with 5 bases between the two ends. The CDR3 is made up of 12 amino acids. CDR1 is KGHSH and CDR2 is LQKENI in the germline V gene. The CDR3 region has the DNA TGTGCCAGCTCACCAGGGGACTACGAGCAGTACTTC. This gives the protein CASSPGDYEQYF.

The V gene is TRBV10-3, the J gene TRBJ1-1, with D hard to call. The CDR3 length is 14 residues. Trimming removed 3 bases at V and 1 base at J, with 9 bases between. Germline V lookup: CDR1 ENHRY, CDR2 SYGVKD. The CDR3 coding sequence is TGTGCCATCAGTGATTCCGGGGAGAACACTGAAGCTTTCTTT. Its protein is CAISDSGENTEAFF.

J is TRBJ2-1 and V is TRBV4-3; the D gene could be TRBD1 or TRBD2 (5 bases each). The V end lost 5 bases, the J end lost 3 bases, and 11 bases lay between the germline ends. There are 14 residues in the CDR3. Germline loops: CDR1 LGHNA, CDR2 YSLEER. The CDR3 bases are TGCGCCAGCAGCGCCAGTGGGGGCTACAATGAGCAGTTCTTC. It translates to CASSASGGYNEQFF.

This clonotype was detected many times. The CDR3 region is CATSDRQDNEQFF. In DNA, the CDR3 is TGTGCCACCAGTGATCGACAGGACAATGAGCAGTTCTTC. The genes are TRBV24-1 and TRBJ2-1; perhaps TRBD1 as D (6 bases). The V end was cut by 3 bases, the J end by 5 bases, with 7 bases between. CDR1 and CDR2 (germline): KGHDR, SFDVKD. This CDR3 has 13 amino acids.

On this clonotype: Being one base from a much bigger clone, this may be a read error. V and J are TRBV2 and TRBJ2-2, with 7 bases fitting TRBD2. The CDR3 loop spans 15 amino acids. Per germline, CDR1 SNHLY and CDR2 FYNNEI. V shed 6 bases, J shed 3 bases, and the junction held 7 bases outside the gene matches. The CDR3 sequence is CASRGASGYTGELFF. CDR3 sequence (DNA): TGTGCCAGCAGAGGGGCTAGCGGTTACACCGGGGAGCTGTTTTTT.

This clonotype was detected many times. This chain connects TRBV4-1 to TRBJ2-3; possible D gene TRBD2, 5 bases. This CDR3 has 15 residues. Germline V gene sequence: CDR1 MGHRA, CDR2 YSYEKL. V was cut by 2 bases and J by 6 bases, with 15 bases left in between. DNA of the CDR3: TGCGCCAGCAGCCAACGGGGAGCAACAATGGATACGCAGTATTTT. Protein: CASSQRGATMDTQYF.

The chain carries TRBV20-1 and TRBJ2-1, with TRBD2 as a possible D gene (6 bases). Trimming pared 2 bases from V and 8 bases from J, leaving 19 bases between. Germline V CDR1 and CDR2: DFQATT, SNEGSKA (reference sequence). This CDR3 spans 15 amino acids. This CDR3 reads CSARSPLPGLDEQFF. As DNA, the CDR3 is TGCAGTGCTAGATCTCCTCTGCCGGGACTGGATGAGCAGTTCTTC.

This clonotype was observed a few times. A clone one base away is much larger, so this may be a read error. The chain combines TRBV28 with TRBJ2-3; 9 nucleotides agree with TRBD2. The CDR3 is 15 amino acids. CDR1 and CDR2 from the germline V gene are MDHEN and SYDVKM. The V gene end was trimmed by 5 bases and the J gene end by 6 bases; junction bases not matched to a gene: 9. CDR3 DNA: TGTGCCAGCAGTAAAGGTAGCGGGAGCAAGGATACGCAGTATTTT. It yields the protein CASSKGSGSKDTQYF.

In its sample, this clonotype was seen many times. The chain couples TRBV5-1 to TRBJ2-1, with 8 bases aligning to TRBD2. The CDR3 has 14 amino acids. V lost 4 bases, J lost 10 bases, and 10 bases stayed unmatched. Germline CDR1 and CDR2: SGHRS and YFSETQ. The CDR3 spells CASSPGGAYQEQFF. For the CDR3, the DNA is TGCGCCAGCAGCCCCGGGGGGGCTTACCAAGAGCAGTTCTTC. The whole variable domain, remainder taken from reference TRBV5-1 and TRBJ2-1, is KAGVTQTPRYLIKTRGQQVTLSCSPISGHRSVSWYQQTPGQGLQFLFEYFSETQRNKGNFPGRFSGRQFSNSRSEMNVSTLELGDSALYLCASSPGGAYQEQFFGPGTRLTVL.

Ten or more counts support this clonotype. The rearrangement links TRBV5-1 to TRBJ2-6; D tentatively reads TRBD1 or TRBD2 (5 bases each). This CDR3 is 18 amino acids long. V lost 3 bases and J lost 0, with 16 bases in between. The germline CDR1 and CDR2 sequences are SGHRS and YFSETQ. CDR3: CASSSEGEGHSGANVLTF. Written as DNA, the CDR3 is TGCGCCAGCAGCTCAGAGGGTGAGGGGCACTCTGGGGCCAACGTCCTGACTTTC.

This clonotype showed up just a few times. The chain recombines TRBV9 with TRBJ2-7; the D gene is possibly TRBD2 (6 bases). Germline-derived CDR1 and CDR2 are SGDLS and YYNGEE. The V end was cut by 6 bases, the J end by 6 bases, with 22 bases between. The CDR3 length is 15 residues. CDR3 bases: TGTGCCAGCACTCAAGGCGGGACCCCCTCTTCCGAGCAGTACTTC. Protein: CASTQGGTPSSEQYF.

The chain has TRBV6-5 and TRBJ2-1, with TRBD1 identical over 9 bases. The CDR3 loop spans 16 amino acids. J lost 4 bases, V lost 0 bases, and 4 bases had no gene match. CDR1 and CDR2 from the germline V gene are MNHEY and SVGAGI. CDR3 protein: CASSYSGTGNYNEQFF. The DNA of the CDR3 is TGTGCCAGCAGTTACTCCGGGACAGGGAATTACAATGAGCAGTTCTTC.

In the case of this clonotype: A far larger clone is one nucleotide away, so this likely arose from a read error. J is TRBJ2-4 and V is TRBV2; 7 bases are a match to TRBD1. The J call is doubtful: the DNA matches TRBJ2-5 better. CDR3 size: 14 residues. Germline V gene sequence: CDR1 SNHLY, CDR2 FYNNEI. CDR3 loop: CASSGGQLQGTQYF. CDR3 nucleotide sequence: TGTGCCAGCAGTGGGGGACAGCTCCAAGGGACCCAGTACTTC.

The table lists this clonotype with many counts. DNA for the CDR3: TGCAGTGCTAGTCAAGACAGTTCTAATGAAAAACTGTTTTTT. Protein: CSASQDSSNEKLFF. The rearrangement uses TRBV20-1 and TRBJ1-4, with a tentative D call TRBD1 (5 bases). The length of the CDR3 is 14 residues. Germline V gives CDR1 DFQATT, CDR2 SNEGSKA (reference sequence). V shed 3 bases and J shed 3 bases, with 11 bases lying between them.

This clonotype was counted at least ten times. The CDR3 spells CSARDGGTSVSGNSPLHF. DNA for the CDR3: TGCAGTGCTAGAGATGGAGGGACGTCAGTATCAGGGAATTCACCCCTCCACTTT. The J gene is TRBJ1-6, the V gene TRBV20-1, with D tentatively TRBD1 (5 bases). V was cut by 0 bases and J by 7 bases, with 22 bases left in between. Germline-derived CDR1 and CDR2 are DFQATT and SNEGSKA (reference sequence). This CDR3 is built from 18 residues.

This clonotype was counted at least ten times. J is TRBJ1-1 and V is TRBV20-1, with 8 bases fitting TRBD1. Germline V gene data show CDR1 as DFQATT and CDR2 as SNEGSKA (reference sequence). This CDR3 comprises 14 residues. The ends lost 5 bases at V and 3 bases at J; junction bases unmatched: 8. DNA for the CDR3: TGCAGTGCTCGGCCTTTGACAGGGGACACTGAAGCTTTCTTT. Amino acids: CSARPLTGDTEAFF.

This clonotype was counted a few times. The chain carries TRBV24-1 and TRBJ2-2; 9 bases are shared with TRBD2. J lost 3 bases, V lost 5 bases, and 0 bases had no gene match. The CDR3 is 14 residues long. The germline gives CDR1 KGHDR, CDR2 SFDVKD. Written as DNA, the CDR3 is TGTGCCACCAGTGGGACTAGCGACACCGGGGAGCTGTTTTTT. This gives the protein CATSGTSDTGELFF.

V and J are TRBV28 and TRBJ2-3; D unclear. The germline V gene has CDR1 MDHEN and CDR2 SYDVKM. CDR3 length equals 15 residues. V was pared by 2 bases and J by 0 bases, with 9 bases between. This CDR3 is CASSLIPQSTDTQYF. CDR3 DNA: TGTGCCAGCAGTTTAATCCCCCAGAGCACAGATACGCAGTATTTT.

This clonotype has ten or more counts. The J gene is TRBJ2-3, the V gene TRBV29-1; 13 positions agree with TRBD2. The V gene end was trimmed by 7 bases and the J gene end by 10 bases; junction bases not matched to a gene: 8. Germline values: CDR1 SQVTM, CDR2 ANQGSEA. CDR3 length equals 13 residues. CDR3 DNA sequence: TGCAGCGACGGACTAGCGGGAGAAGGAGCGCAGTATTTT. This translates into CSDGLAGEGAQYF.